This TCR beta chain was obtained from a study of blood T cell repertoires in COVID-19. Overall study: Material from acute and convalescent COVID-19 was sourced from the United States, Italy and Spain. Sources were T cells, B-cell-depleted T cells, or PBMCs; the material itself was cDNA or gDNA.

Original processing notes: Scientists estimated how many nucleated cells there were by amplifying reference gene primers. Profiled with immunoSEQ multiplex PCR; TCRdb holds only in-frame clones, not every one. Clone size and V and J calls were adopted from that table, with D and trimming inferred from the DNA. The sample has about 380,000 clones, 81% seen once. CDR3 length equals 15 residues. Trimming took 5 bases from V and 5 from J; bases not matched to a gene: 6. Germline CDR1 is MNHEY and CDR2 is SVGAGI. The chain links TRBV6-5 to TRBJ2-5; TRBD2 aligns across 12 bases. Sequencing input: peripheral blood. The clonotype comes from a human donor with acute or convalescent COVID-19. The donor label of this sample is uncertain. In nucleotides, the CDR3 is TGTGCCAGCAGTCCCCGGACTAGCGGGACTGAGACCCAGTACTTC. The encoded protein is CASSPRTSGTETQYF.